This is a list of T cell receptor beta chains from one sample in a study of T cell responses to AZD1222 COVID-19 vaccine. TCRdb's table, derived via immunoSEQ multiplex PCR, lists solely in-frame clones and lacks some. The table includes about 120,000 clones, about 82% detected once. The specimen comprised peripheral blood, sampled 28 days after the second AZD1222 dose. The receptors were gathered from an adult who received the AZD1222 COVID-19 vaccine. Each CDR3 is given with its conserved first and last residue. Fields, in order: D gene, V gene, clone size, J gene, CDR3 protein, CDR3 DNA. D genes are given only for firm matches. Size is stated for part of the rows, as once, few or many counts, or as a class when the clone is expanded.

D: -
V: TRBV13
size: -
J: TRBJ2-7
CDR3: CASSSHSLEQYF
DNA: TGTGCCAGCAGCTCCCACTCCCTGGAGCAGTACTTC

D: TRBD2
V: TRBV19
size: -
J: TRBJ2-5
CDR3: CASSKGLAGVKETQYF
DNA: TGTGCCAGTAGTAAGGGACTAGCGGGGGTCAAGGAGACCCAGTACTTC

D: TRBD2
V: TRBV24-1
size: -
J: TRBJ2-7
CDR3: CAPTPRESSYEQYF
DNA: TGTGCCCCGACCCCGCGGGAGAGCTCCTACGAGCAGTACTTC

D: -
V: TRBV5-1
size: -
J: TRBJ1-4
CDR3: CASTPGHRRGSGEKLFF
DNA: TGCGCCAGCACGCCGGGACACAGAAGGGGAAGTGGTGAAAAACTGTTTTTT

D: TRBD1
V: TRBV6-5
size: once
J: TRBJ2-7
CDR3: CASRRDRVAYEQYF
DNA: TGTGCCAGCAGGAGGGACAGGGTCGCCTACGAGCAGTACTTC

D: -
V: TRBV6-1
size: -
J: TRBJ1-6
CDR3: CASSEGKSDGVNSPLHF
DNA: TGTGCCAGCAGTGAAGGGAAGTCGGATGGGGTTAATTCACCCCTCCACTTT

D: TRBD2
V: TRBV18
size: -
J: TRBJ2-2
CDR3: CASSPTSGNTGELFF
DNA: TGTGCCAGCTCACCGACTAGCGGAAACACCGGGGAGCTGTTTTTT

D: TRBD1
V: TRBV9
size: -
J: TRBJ2-7
CDR3: CASSATGEPSSYEQYF
DNA: TGTGCCAGCAGCGCTACAGGGGAACCCTCCTCCTACGAGCAGTACTTC

D: -
V: TRBV29-1
size: -
J: TRBJ2-1
CDR3: CSVGGSDEQFF
DNA: TGCAGCGTTGGTGGGAGCGATGAGCAGTTCTTC

D: -
V: TRBV7-7
size: many
J: TRBJ1-1
CDR3: CASSLTLNTEAFF
DNA: TGTGCCAGCAGCTTGACACTGAACACTGAAGCTTTCTTT

D: -
V: TRBV5-4
size: -
J: TRBJ1-2
CDR3: CASSRSGEPNYGYTF
DNA: TGTGCCAGCAGTCGCTCGGGTGAACCTAACTATGGCTACACCTTC

D: TRBD2
V: TRBV3-1/TRBV3-2
size: -
J: TRBJ2-2
CDR3: CASSQVGGGTGELFF
DNA: TGTGCCAGCAGCCAAGTCGGGGGGGGCACCGGGGAGCTGTTTTTT

D: -
V: TRBV4-3
size: -
J: TRBJ2-5
CDR3: CASSQDPGPRETQYF
DNA: TGCGCCAGCAGCCAAGATCCCGGCCCAAGGGAGACCCAGTACTTC

D: -
V: TRBV7-2
size: -
J: TRBJ2-1
CDR3: CASSPGGRHNEQFF
DNA: TGTGCCAGCAGCCCCGGGGGCCGCCACAATGAGCAGTTCTTC

D: -
V: TRBV6-5
size: -
J: TRBJ2-7
CDR3: CASRATGGTYEQYF
DNA: TGTGCCAGCAGAGCTACCGGGGGAACCTACGAGCAGTACTTC

D: -
V: TRBV4-3
size: -
J: TRBJ1-6
CDR3: CASSQDVGGNSPLHF
DNA: TGCGCCAGCAGCCAAGATGTGGGAGGGAATTCACCCCTCCACTTT